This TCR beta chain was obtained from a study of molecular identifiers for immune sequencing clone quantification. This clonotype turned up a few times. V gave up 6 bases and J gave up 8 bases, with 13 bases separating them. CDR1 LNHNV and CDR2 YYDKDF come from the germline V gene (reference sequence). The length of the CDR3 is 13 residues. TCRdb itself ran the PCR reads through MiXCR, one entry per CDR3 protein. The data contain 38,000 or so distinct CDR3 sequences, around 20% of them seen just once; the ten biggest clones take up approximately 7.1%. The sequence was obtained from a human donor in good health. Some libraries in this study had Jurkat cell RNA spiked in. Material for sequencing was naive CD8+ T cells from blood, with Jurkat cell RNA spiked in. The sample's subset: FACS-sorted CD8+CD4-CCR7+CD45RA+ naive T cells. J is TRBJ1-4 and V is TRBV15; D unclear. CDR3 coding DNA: TGTGCCACCAGTAGCTCCGAAGAGGAAAAACTGTTTTTT. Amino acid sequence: CATSSSEEEKLFF.